Listed below are T cell receptor beta chains from one sample, sequenced in a study of naive and memory T cell subsets. TCRdb used MiXCR to reprocess the UMI-ligation and nested PCR reads, holding one entry per CDR3 protein. Of approximately 150,000 distinct CDR3 sequences listed, 22% are singletons. The sequencing input was naive CD4+ T cells from blood. The source is a human donor in good health. Each CDR3 is given with its conserved first and last residue. D genes are given only for firm matches. Size is omitted from some rows. Given values are once, few, many or a class for expanded clones.

many,TRBJ2-1,TRBV29-1,TRBD2,TGCAGTGCGGGGACTAGCGGGTTCCTGGGCGAGCAGTTCTTC,CSAGTSGFLGEQFF
-,TRBJ2-7,TRBV5-1,TRBD1,TGCGCCAGCAGCTACCGGGACAGTTACTACGAGCAGTACTTC,CASSYRDSYYEQYF
many,TRBJ2-7,TRBV5-1,-,TGCGCCAGCAGCTTGTTAGGGATCGTCGAGAACGAGCAGTACTTC,CASSLLGIVENEQYF
-,TRBJ2-1,TRBV6-6,TRBD1,TGTGCCAGCAGTCCAGGGACAGGGGGCGCGGATGAGCAGTTCTTC,CASSPGTGGADEQFF
many,TRBJ2-5,TRBV24-1,-,TGTGCCACCAGTGATTTAGGTGGGAGAGGGGAGACCCAGTACTTC,CATSDLGGRGETQYF
many,TRBJ2-1,TRBV29-1,TRBD2,TGCAGCGTTGGCGGGAGAGTCGGTGAGCAGTTCTTC,CSVGGRVGEQFF
-,TRBJ2-1,TRBV28,TRBD2,TGTGCCAGCAGTACTACGCTAGCGGGAGGGTTCCTCTCCTACAATGAGCAGTTCTTC,CASSTTLAGGFLSYNEQFF
few,TRBJ2-7,TRBV25-1,-,TGTGCCAGCAGCCCTCAGCGTCGTTCCTACGAGCAGTACTTC,CASSPQRRSYEQYF
once,TRBJ1-3,TRBV18,-,TGTGCCAGCTCACCTCATCCTCGACCATCCGGGTCTGGAAACACCATATATTTT,CASSPHPRPSGSGNTIYF
many,TRBJ1-2,TRBV11-2,-,TGTGCCAGCAGCCCGGGGGGAAACTATGGCTACACCTTC,CASSPGGNYGYTF
few,TRBJ1-1,TRBV6-6,-,TGTGCCAGCAGCCCCACAAGGGGCTCGAGGACGGGCACTGAAGCTTTCTTT,CASSPTRGSRTGTEAFF
-,TRBJ1-1,TRBV29-1,-,TGCAGCGTTGTGGCAGCTAACACTGAAGCTTTCTTT,CSVVAANTEAFF
many,TRBJ2-4,TRBV7-9,-,TGTGCCAGCAGCTTAGGTGTCTCCCTGGCCAAAAACATTCAGTACTTC,CASSLGVSLAKNIQYF
-,TRBJ2-7,TRBV12-3/TRBV12-4,TRBD1,TGTGCCAGCAGGATAAAAACAGGGGGCTTGGGGGAGCAGTACTTC,CASRIKTGGLGEQYF
many,TRBJ2-7,TRBV29-1,TRBD2,TGCAGCGTTGCACGGGCTAGCGGGAGGGCCGGTGGCGAGCAGTACTTC,CSVARASGRAGGEQYF
-,TRBJ2-7,TRBV5-1,TRBD2,TGCGCCAGCAGCTTGAGCCTAGCGGGTTACGAGCAGTACTTC,CASSLSLAGYEQYF
-,TRBJ2-1,TRBV7-2,TRBD1,TGTGCCAGCAGCCGTCGATCGGGACAGGGGAGCAGCTCCTACAATGAGCAGTTCTTC,CASSRRSGQGSSSYNEQFF
-,TRBJ1-3,TRBV29-1,-,TGCAGCGTAATACAGTCCTCTGGAAACACCATATATTTT,CSVIQSSGNTIYF
-,TRBJ2-3,TRBV12-3/TRBV12-4,TRBD2,TGTGCCAGCAGTTCCACTAGCGGGAGGATCATCATCGATACGCAGTATTTT,CASSSTSGRIIIDTQYF
-,TRBJ2-2,TRBV29-1,-,TGCAGCGTTGGAGAGCCGGCGGGCACCGGGGAGCTGTTTTTT,CSVGEPAGTGELFF
few,TRBJ2-3,TRBV29-1,TRBD1,TGCAGCGCTTCTTGGGGACAGGGGAGCACAGATACGCAGTATTTT,CSASWGQGSTDTQYF
many,TRBJ2-1,TRBV5-4,-,TGTGCCAGCAGCTTCGTTTTGAGTGGTGCGCGGAAAAGCTTC,CASSFVLSGARKSF
-,TRBJ2-5,TRBV20-1,-,TGCAGTGCTAGTCACAGCGTCCAAGAGACCCAGTACTTC,CSASHSVQETQYF
-,TRBJ2-1,TRBV5-1,-,TGCGCCAGCAGCTTGGGCAGCCAGTCCTACAATGAGCAGTTCTTC,CASSLGSQSYNEQFF
-,TRBJ2-3,TRBV14,-,TGTGCCAGCAGCCTCCGGGCCAGGGGCACAGATACGCAGTATTTT,CASSLRARGTDTQYF
-,TRBJ2-5,TRBV3-1,TRBD2,TGTGCCAGCAGCCAGACTAGCGGCACCCAAGAGACCCAGTACTTC,CASSQTSGTQETQYF
-,TRBJ2-1,TRBV6-5,-,TGTGCCAGCAGCCCCCCCCTTGGGCATGAGCAGTTCTTC,CASSPPLGHEQFF
-,TRBJ2-7,TRBV5-5,-,TGTGCCAGCAGCTTGGTAGTCGGGATAGGATCCGAGCAGTACTTC,CASSLVVGIGSEQYF
many,TRBJ2-3,TRBV28,TRBD2,TGTGCCAGCAGTTCGCGTGGAGCGGGGTTCACAGATACGCAGTATTTT,CASSSRGAGFTDTQYF
-,TRBJ2-3,TRBV12-3/TRBV12-4,TRBD1,TGTGCCAGCAGCACAGGGGTAATGGCAGATACGCAGTATTTT,CASSTGVMADTQYF
-,TRBJ2-7,TRBV3-1,-,TGTGCCAGCAGCCAGGGGTCGGTCGAGCAGTACTTC,CASSQGSVEQYF
-,TRBJ2-7,TRBV20-1,TRBD2,TGCAGTGCAGAGCGGGAGTCGACCTACGAGCAGTACTTC,CSAERESTYEQYF
-,TRBJ1-1,TRBV28,TRBD1,TGTGCCAGCAGTTTCAGGGGGCGGAACACTGAAGCTTTCTTT,CASSFRGRNTEAFF
-,TRBJ2-1,TRBV5-1,TRBD1,TGCGCCAGCAGCACCGGGACAGGGTCCTACAATGAGCAGTTCTTC,CASSTGTGSYNEQFF
once,TRBJ2-2,TRBV3-1,TRBD1,TGTGACAGAAGCAAAGGACAGGGGGAGAGGGCCGGGGAGCTGTTTTTT,CDRSKGQGERAGELFF
few,TRBJ1-5,TRBV20-1,-,TGCAGTGCTAGAGGAAGGAGGGATACTAACAGGGACGGAGTTGGTATTGGCAATCAGCCCCAGCATTTT,CSARGRRDTNRDGVGIGNQPQHF
few,TRBJ2-1,TRBV7-2,TRBD1,TGTGCCAGCAGCTTCAGGGGGCCCTTGGGCACCAATGAGCAGTTCTTC,CASSFRGPLGTNEQFF
few,TRBJ1-6,TRBV20-1,TRBD1,TGCAGTGCTAGAATTCTTGTTGGGACAGGGACTAGCTCCTATAATTCACCCCTCCACTTT,CSARILVGTGTSSYNSPLHF
once,TRBJ2-6,TRBV7-9,-,TGTGCCAGTACAGGGTCTGGGGCCAACGTCCTGACTTTC,CASTGSGANVLTF
few,TRBJ2-6,TRBV27,TRBD2,TGTGCCAGCAGTTTGGGACTAGCGGGAGGGCCTGGGGCCAACGTCCTGACTTTC,CASSLGLAGGPGANVLTF
-,TRBJ1-1,TRBV28,-,TGTGCCAGCAACGATCCGCGGGGGCTGACTGAAGCTTTCTTT,CASNDPRGLTEAFF